This T cell receptor (beta chain) was profiled in a study of shared clonotypes between healthy human individuals. Study findings and constraints: Naive subsets generally exceeded memory subsets in estimated richness.

A note on this clone: Antigen specificity is unknown.

Sequencing was performed with immunoSEQ multiplex PCR; in TCRdb, only in-frame clones are kept and a portion is missing. The sample records over a million clones, about 98.5% being singletons. Sequencing was carried out using naive CD4+ T cells sorted from blood. The subset is: CD45RA+ positively selected. This sequence was found in a man aged 25 to 40 in good health.

CDR3 residues: CASSSTDRGRFTGELFF. The CDR3 bases are TGTGCCAGCAGTTCCACTGACAGGGGGCGCTTCACCGGGGAGCTGTTTTTT. This sequence joins TRBV2 and TRBJ2-2; 10 nucleotides agree with TRBD1. Trimming cost V 5 bases and J 4 bases; bases outside gene matches: 10. The germline V gene has CDR1 SNHLY and CDR2 FYNNEI. This CDR3 spans 17 amino acids. The full variable domain, rest sourced from reference TRBV2 and TRBJ2-2, is EPEVTQTPSHQVTQMGQEVILRCVPISNHLYFYWYRQILGQKVEFLVSFYNNEISEKSEIFDDQFSVERPDGSNFTLKIRSTKLEDSAMYFCASSSTDRGRFTGELFFGEGSRLTVL.